This TCR beta chain appears in the sequencing data of a study of blood T cells in healthy people across ages. V lost 2 bases to trimming and J lost 4 bases; unmatched junction nucleotides: 8. Germline V gene sequence: CDR1 SGHVS, CDR2 FNYEAQ. The CDR3 has 16 residues. Primed by a sample-barcoded 5' primer and a J-beta primer mix, a second PCR proceeded for about 7 to 11 cycles. Each CDR3 protein gets one entry after TCRdb re-called the 5' RACE reads with MiXCR. Of approximately 1,000,000 distinct CDR3 sequences listed, around 43% are singletons. Material: blood. This sequence joins TRBV7-6 and TRBJ1-1, with 9 positions matching TRBD1. The clonotype comes from a woman aged 55 to 70 in good health. The CDR3 region has the DNA TGTGCCAGCAGCTTAACACAGGGGGCGGTGAGCACTGAAGCTTTCTTT. Protein product: CASSLTQGAVSTEAFF.